These T cell receptor beta chains were read from a single sample in a study of shared clonotypes between healthy human individuals. Assay: immunoSEQ multiplex PCR; the TCRdb copy retains only in-frame clones and omits some. The repertoire includes roughly 2.5 million clones, approximately 90% of them detected once, and under 0.15% sits in the top ten. Sequencing was carried out using naive CD4+ T cells sorted from blood. Every receptor here comes from a man between 18 and 35 years old in good health. The CDR3 runs from the conserved cysteine through the conserved F or W. The order of the fields is clone size, V gene, J gene, CDR3 protein. Where a row states a size, it is once, few, many or the class of an expanded clone; other rows omit it.

clone_size: NA
v_call: TRBV28
j_call: TRBJ1-5
cdr3_aa: CASGGRNNQPQHF

clone_size: NA
v_call: TRBV5-1
j_call: TRBJ1-1
cdr3_aa: CASSAEGTEAFF

clone_size: NA
v_call: TRBV5-1
j_call: TRBJ2-3
cdr3_aa: CASSTGQGGDTQYF

clone_size: NA
v_call: TRBV28
j_call: TRBJ2-3
cdr3_aa: CASSLGSTDTQYF

clone_size: NA
v_call: TRBV11-3
j_call: TRBJ1-1
cdr3_aa: CASSLFSGTEAFF

clone_size: NA
v_call: TRBV10-1
j_call: TRBJ2-5
cdr3_aa: CASSEDTSSQETQYF

clone_size: NA
v_call: TRBV6-5
j_call: TRBJ1-5
cdr3_aa: CASSLPRTGAVSQHF

clone_size: NA
v_call: TRBV2
j_call: TRBJ2-2
cdr3_aa: CASSPGLAINTGELFF

clone_size: NA
v_call: TRBV11-2
j_call: TRBJ1-3
cdr3_aa: CASRGVAGKENTIYF

clone_size: NA
v_call: TRBV18
j_call: TRBJ1-4
cdr3_aa: CASSPVQGNEKLFF

clone_size: NA
v_call: TRBV30
j_call: TRBJ2-5
cdr3_aa: CAWSVRNQETQYF

clone_size: NA
v_call: TRBV6-5
j_call: TRBJ1-5
cdr3_aa: CASSYGPGGDQPQHF

clone_size: NA
v_call: TRBV7-2
j_call: TRBJ2-1
cdr3_aa: CASSLEAEPINEQFF

clone_size: NA
v_call: TRBV28
j_call: TRBJ2-7
cdr3_aa: CASSSNSYEQYF

clone_size: NA
v_call: TRBV7-3
j_call: TRBJ1-6
cdr3_aa: CASSWAGGANNSPLHF

clone_size: NA
v_call: TRBV10-3
j_call: TRBJ2-7
cdr3_aa: CAISESPLDEQYF

clone_size: NA
v_call: TRBV5-1
j_call: TRBJ2-5
cdr3_aa: CASSTDRGLRETQYF

clone_size: NA
v_call: TRBV5-1
j_call: TRBJ2-1
cdr3_aa: CASSSAREQFF

clone_size: NA
v_call: TRBV5-4
j_call: TRBJ1-3
cdr3_aa: CASSKDRGNTIYF

clone_size: NA
v_call: TRBV28
j_call: TRBJ1-2
cdr3_aa: CASSRPAGAGYTF

clone_size: NA
v_call: TRBV7-2
j_call: TRBJ2-1
cdr3_aa: CASSWVPRTSSEQFF

clone_size: NA
v_call: TRBV7-9
j_call: TRBJ2-1
cdr3_aa: CASSRGDRAFDEQFF

clone_size: NA
v_call: TRBV7-9
j_call: TRBJ1-5
cdr3_aa: CASSLDPGNQPQHF

clone_size: NA
v_call: TRBV18
j_call: TRBJ2-2
cdr3_aa: CASSPSSYTGELFF

clone_size: NA
v_call: TRBV19
j_call: TRBJ2-1
cdr3_aa: CASISAGTSNEQFF

clone_size: NA
v_call: TRBV6-1
j_call: TRBJ1-2
cdr3_aa: CASSEALGLNYGYTF

clone_size: once
v_call: TRBV6-5
j_call: TRBJ2-1
cdr3_aa: CASTWGYEQFF

clone_size: few
v_call: TRBV19
j_call: TRBJ2-6
cdr3_aa: CASSIVQGRANVLTF

clone_size: NA
v_call: TRBV27
j_call: TRBJ2-5
cdr3_aa: CASSLHRLGREYRETQYF

clone_size: NA
v_call: TRBV18
j_call: TRBJ2-7
cdr3_aa: CASSPGADYEQYF

clone_size: NA
v_call: TRBV10-3
j_call: TRBJ2-2
cdr3_aa: CAITGLAGVDTGELFF

clone_size: NA
v_call: TRBV4-1
j_call: TRBJ1-1
cdr3_aa: CASSQEPVLTEAFF

clone_size: NA
v_call: TRBV29-1
j_call: TRBJ2-1
cdr3_aa: CSVEDIQLFF

clone_size: NA
v_call: TRBV18
j_call: TRBJ2-7
cdr3_aa: CASSPRGQGNYEQYF

clone_size: NA
v_call: TRBV5-1
j_call: TRBJ2-7
cdr3_aa: CASSPTGQGNYEQYF

clone_size: NA
v_call: TRBV29-1
j_call: TRBJ2-3
cdr3_aa: CSVETQGTQYF

clone_size: NA
v_call: TRBV29-1
j_call: TRBJ2-2
cdr3_aa: CSVASGGVNTGELFF

clone_size: NA
v_call: TRBV5-4
j_call: TRBJ2-1
cdr3_aa: CASGPQEGAYNEQFF

clone_size: once
v_call: TRBV4-1
j_call: TRBJ2-1
cdr3_aa: CASSHYRGRDEQFF

clone_size: NA
v_call: TRBV27
j_call: TRBJ2-7
cdr3_aa: CASSLSRTSYEQYF

clone_size: NA
v_call: TRBV10-3
j_call: TRBJ2-1
cdr3_aa: CAISEGTSGYNEQFF

clone_size: NA
v_call: TRBV5-1
j_call: TRBJ1-3
cdr3_aa: CASSLGQGSTGNTIYF

clone_size: NA
v_call: TRBV5-1
j_call: TRBJ2-1
cdr3_aa: CASSLIPLAQNEQFF